This entry lists 16 T cell receptor beta chains sequenced from one sample in a study of T cell changes during pregnancy in multiple sclerosis. TCRdb's copy holds only in-frame clones and misses some; the assay was immunoSEQ multiplex PCR. The repertoire consists of around 55,000 clones, with approximately 93% occurring once and the leading ten covering under 5%. The specimen was CD8+ T cells from peripheral blood mononuclear cells, collected in the second trimester of pregnancy. These receptor sequences come from a female donor with multiple sclerosis, enrolled in a pregnancy study.

The chain carries TRBV4-1 and TRBJ2-1; D is undetermined. CDR3 length equals 15 residues. Germline CDR1 and CDR2: MGHRA and YSYEKL. Trimming left V 0 bases short and J 3 bases short, with 9 bases between. CDR3 loop: CASSQDRTVYNEQFF. The CDR3 nucleotides are TGCGCCAGCAGCCAAGATCGAACAGTCTACAATGAGCAGTTCTTC.

V gene TRBV7-7 combines with J gene TRBJ2-7; no clear D. V lost 6 bases to trimming and J lost 3 bases, with 12 bases between them. The germline V gene encodes CDR1 SSHAT and CDR2 FNYEAQ (reference sequence). The CDR3 runs 13 residues. The CDR3 DNA sequence: TGTGCCAGCAGTCTTACAGAGCTCTACGAGCAGTACTTC. Residues: CASSLTELYEQYF.

The chain carries TRBV16 and TRBJ2-7; the D gene is possibly TRBD1 (6 bases). Trimming left V 2 bases short and J 2 bases short, with 7 bases between. The CDR3 has 13 residues. Germline V lookup: CDR1 KGHSY, CDR2 FQNENV. The CDR3 loop is CASSQQGTYEQYF. As DNA, the CDR3 is TGTGCCAGCAGCCAACAGGGGACCTACGAGCAGTACTTC. Using reference TRBV16 and TRBJ2-7 for the parts outside the CDR3, the full variable domain is GEEVAQTPKHLVRGEGQKAKLYCAPIKGHSYVFWYQQVLKNEFKFLISFQNENVFDETGMPKERFSAKCLPNSPCSLEIQATKLEDSAVYFCASSQQGTYEQYFGPGTRLTVT.

The chain joins TRBV5-6 to TRBJ2-2; D call uncertain. Per the germline V gene, CDR1 is SGHDT and CDR2 is YYEEEE. This CDR3 has 14 residues. V was shortened by 0 bases and J by 7 bases, with 10 bases between the two germline ends. CDR3 nucleotide sequence: TGTGCCAGCAGCTTGGACGAGGCGCTCGGGGAGCTGTTTTTT. Translating it yields CASSLDEALGELFF. The full variable domain, in which reference TRBV5-6 and TRBJ2-2 provide the parts outside the CDR3, is DAGVTQSPTHLIKTRGQQVTLRCSPKSGHDTVSWYQQALGQGPQFIFQYYEEEERQRGNFPDRFSGHQFPNYSSELNVNALLLGDSALYLCASSLDEALGELFFGEGSRLTVL.

The rearrangement links TRBV15 to TRBJ2-7; tentative D call: TRBD2 (5 bases). V was cut by 2 bases and J by 5 bases, with 10 bases left in between. This CDR3 has 13 amino acids. Germline assignment: CDR1 LNHNV and CDR2 YYDKDF (reference sequence). The CDR3 reads CATSRNQRDEQYF. CDR3 coding DNA: TGTGCCACCAGCAGAAACCAGAGGGACGAGCAGTACTTC.

V usage is TRBV27 and J usage is TRBJ2-7; 9 bases line up with TRBD1. The CDR3 is 14 amino acids. Germline trimming cut 8 bases from V and 6 bases from J; bases unmatched to any gene: 11. Germline CDR1 reads MNHEY; CDR2 reads SMNVEV (reference sequence). The CDR3 protein is CASAPGTGNAEQYF. CDR3 in DNA: TGTGCCAGCGCTCCCGGGACAGGGAATGCCGAGCAGTACTTC.

This rearrangement joins TRBV5-1 to TRBJ1-2; D ambiguous. Germline CDR1 is SGHRS and CDR2 is YFSETQ. Trimming took 1 base from V and 5 from J, leaving 15 bases between them. The CDR3 sequence is 15 residues long. The CDR3 nucleotides are TGCGCCAGCAGCTTGAGGTCCGGGAAAGAGTATGGCTACACCTTC. This gives the protein CASSLRSGKEYGYTF.

J is TRBJ2-2 and V is TRBV2, with TRBD2 as a possible D gene (7 bases). Germline V CDR1 and CDR2: SNHLY, FYNNEI. Trimming took 3 bases from V and 4 from J, leaving 18 bases between them. CDR3 size: 17 residues. The CDR3 sequence is CASSESGGGPVTGELFF. Here the CDR3 DNA reads TGTGCCAGCAGTGAGTCTGGGGGGGGGCCGGTCACCGGGGAGCTGTTTTTT.

This clone was observed a single time. CDR3 nucleotides: TGTGCCAGTACAGGGTTCTCTGGAAACACCATATATTTT. Translating gives CASTGFSGNTIYF. The chain joins TRBV19 to TRBJ1-3; D perhaps matches TRBD1 (5 bases). V was pared by 7 bases and J by 0 bases, with 7 bases between. CDR1 is LNHDA, CDR2 SQIVND, per germline (reference sequence). The CDR3 length is 13 residues.

CDR3 DNA sequence: TGTGCCAGTCGCGACCCCCAGGTGAGCGAGCAGTACTTC. Protein product: CASRDPQVSEQYF. The chain carries TRBV19 and TRBJ2-7; no clear D. The CDR3 is 13 amino acids. Trimming removed 8 bases from V and 6 bases from J, with 17 bases in between. CDR1 is LNHDA and CDR2 is SQIVND in the germline V gene (reference sequence).

In nucleotides, the CDR3 is TGTGCCAGCAGCTTAAGCCCTAGCGGGGACACAGATACGCAGTATTTT. Amino acid sequence: CASSLSPSGDTDTQYF. This rearrangement joins TRBV7-3 to TRBJ2-3; 9 nucleotides match TRBD2. The CDR3 has 16 amino acids. Germline loops: CDR1 SGHTA, CDR2 FQGTGA. The V gene end was trimmed by 1 base and the J gene end by 2 bases; junction bases not matched to a gene: 4.

V is TRBV11-2 and J is TRBJ2-7; D gene uncertain. This CDR3 is built from 15 residues. Germline CDR1 SGHAT, CDR2 FQNNGV. Trimming removed 4 bases from V and 4 bases from J, with 17 bases in between. The CDR3 DNA follows: TGTGCCAGCAGCTCGATCAACCTAGAACCTTACGAGCAGTACTTC. Its translation is CASSSINLEPYEQYF.

In the case of this clone: Within the sample, other DNA sequences also encode this same CDR3. The chain employs TRBV4-1 and TRBJ2-1; D gene ambiguous. With 1 base removed from V and 0 bases from J, the gap between germline ends came to 4 bases. CDR3 size: 14 residues. CDR1 and CDR2 from the germline V gene are MGHRA and YSYEKL. In nucleotides, the CDR3 is TGCGCCAGCAGCCAAGCAGGCTCCTACAATGAGCAGTTCTTC. It yields the protein CASSQAGSYNEQFF.

The chain links TRBV9 to TRBJ1-4; D is possibly TRBD1 (6 bases). With 5 bases removed from V and 6 bases from J, the gap between germline ends came to 20 bases. CDR1 SGDLS and CDR2 YYNGEE come from the germline V gene. The CDR3 runs to 16 residues. CDR3 sequence: CASSYGRQARDEKLFF. CDR3 nucleotide sequence: TGTGCCAGCAGTTATGGTCGACAGGCTCGTGATGAAAAACTGTTTTTT.

The chain carries TRBV19 and TRBJ1-5; possible D gene TRBD1, 6 bases. V was cut by 6 bases and J by 0 bases, with 12 bases left in between. From germline, CDR1 is LNHDA and CDR2 SQIVND (reference sequence). The CDR3 extends over 15 amino acids. The CDR3 loop is CASRHGQYSNQPQHF. As DNA, the CDR3 is TGTGCCAGTAGGCACGGACAGTATAGCAATCAGCCCCAGCATTTT. Filled out from reference TRBV19 and TRBJ1-5, the complete variable domain reads DGGITQSPKYLFRKEGQNVTLSCEQNLNHDAMYWYRQDPGQGLRLIYYSQIVNDFQKGDIAEGYSVSREKKESFPLTVTSAQKNPTAFYLCASRHGQYSNQPQHFGDGTRLSIL.

The chain carries TRBV15 and TRBJ1-1, with 8 bases that match TRBD1. The CDR3 totals 15 residues. Germline V gene sequence: CDR1 LNHNV, CDR2 YYDKDF (reference sequence). J gave up 2 bases and V 3 bases, and 5 bases lay outside the gene matches. CDR3 loop: CATSRNRGANTEAFF. The CDR3, as DNA: TGTGCCACCAGCAGGAACAGGGGGGCTAACACTGAAGCTTTCTTT.